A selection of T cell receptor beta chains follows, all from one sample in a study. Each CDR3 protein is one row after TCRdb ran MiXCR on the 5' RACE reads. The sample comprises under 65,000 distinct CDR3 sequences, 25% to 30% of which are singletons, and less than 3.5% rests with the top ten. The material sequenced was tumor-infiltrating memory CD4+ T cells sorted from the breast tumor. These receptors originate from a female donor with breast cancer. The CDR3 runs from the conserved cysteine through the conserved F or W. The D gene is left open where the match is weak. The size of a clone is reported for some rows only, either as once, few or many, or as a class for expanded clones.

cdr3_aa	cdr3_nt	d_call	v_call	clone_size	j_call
CASSRGPGETQYF	TGTGCCAGCAGCAGGGGGCCGGGAGAGACCCAGTACTTC	TRBD1	TRBV6-6	many	TRBJ2-5
CASSVDRDTEAFF	TGTGCCAGCAGTGTTGACAGAGACACTGAAGCTTTCTTT	-	TRBV6-4	-	TRBJ1-1
CSARDRQGLEKLFF	TGCAGTGCTAGAGATCGGCAGGGGCTTGAAAAACTGTTTTTT	-	TRBV20-1	-	TRBJ1-4
CASSLLNSGGAGRTEAFF	TGTGCCAGCAGCCTGTTGAACTCGGGTGGGGCAGGGAGGACTGAAGCTTTCTTT	-	TRBV6-5	few	TRBJ1-1
CASSSGQDLVEFF	TGCGCCAGCAGCTCTGGACAGGACCTAGTGGAGTTCTTC	TRBD1	TRBV5-1	-	TRBJ2-1
CASSVGDTQYF	TGTGCCAGCAGTGTTGGAGATACGCAGTATTTT	-	TRBV6-1	many	TRBJ2-3
CSAEKDATDTQYF	TGCAGTGCCGAGAAGGATGCCACAGATACGCAGTATTTT	-	TRBV20-1	many	TRBJ2-3
CASSFRDGDTDTQFF	TGCGCCAGCAGCTTCCGGGACGGAGACACAGATACGCAGTTCTTC	-	TRBV5-1	few	TRBJ2-1
CSARDRTAYNEQFF	TGCAGTGCTAGAGATAGGACAGCTTACAATGAGCAGTTCTTC	-	TRBV20-1	-	TRBJ2-1
CASSYRQSSNIYTF	TGTGCCAGCAGCTATCGACAGTCTTCCAACATCTACACCTTC	-	TRBV11-2	-	TRBJ1-2
CSVTWDFTDTQYF	TGCAGCGTGACTTGGGATTTCACAGATACGCAGTATTTT	-	TRBV29-1	-	TRBJ2-3
CSAPSRGGGNTQYF	TGCAGTGCTCCCTCGAGGGGGGGTGGGAATACGCAGTATTTT	-	TRBV20-1	few	TRBJ2-3
CSVGRAGGSYNEQFF	TGCAGCGTTGGAAGGGCGGGAGGCTCCTACAATGAGCAGTTCTTC	TRBD2	TRBV29-1	-	TRBJ2-1
CASRKGAISTDTQYF	TGCGCCAGCAGAAAGGGCGCCATTAGCACAGATACGCAGTATTTT	-	TRBV5-1	few	TRBJ2-3
CSARVALVGASRDTQYF	TGCAGTGCTAGAGTGGCCCTGGTGGGGGCGTCAAGAGATACGCAGTATTTT	-	TRBV20-1	few	TRBJ2-3
CASSLGQGDRGYTF	TGTGCCAGCAGCTTAGGACAGGGAGACCGTGGCTACACCTTC	TRBD1	TRBV7-2	once	TRBJ1-2
CSVERTGKETQYF	TGCAGCGTAGAAAGGACAGGGAAAGAGACCCAGTACTTC	TRBD1	TRBV29-1	few	TRBJ2-5
CSVETRGYGYTF	TGCAGCGTTGAAACGAGGGGCTATGGCTACACCTTC	-	TRBV29-1	-	TRBJ1-2
CSVVGTATNEKLFF	TGCAGCGTTGTGGGTACGGCAACTAATGAAAAACTGTTTTTT	-	TRBV29-1	few	TRBJ1-4
CASSSMGQGDTIYF	TGTGCCAGCAGCTCAATGGGACAGGGAGACACCATATATTTT	TRBD1	TRBV5-5	-	TRBJ1-3
CASSGISYNEQFF	TGTGCCAGCAGCGGGATAAGCTACAATGAGCAGTTCTTC	-	TRBV7-2	few	TRBJ2-1
CASSELNRSEKLFF	TGTGCCAGCAGCGAATTAAATAGGTCCGAAAAACTGTTTTTT	-	TRBV7-2	few	TRBJ1-4
CASSGTGPYEQYF	TGTGCCAGCAGTGGGACAGGGCCCTACGAGCAGTACTTC	TRBD1	TRBV28	-	TRBJ2-7
CASSSNYRVNEQFF	TGTGCCAGCAGTTCCAATTACAGGGTCAATGAGCAGTTCTTC	-	TRBV7-9	-	TRBJ2-1
CSVEDTSGYPDTQYF	TGCAGCGTTGAAGATACGTCCGGCTACCCAGATACGCAGTATTTT	-	TRBV29-1	-	TRBJ2-3
CASSPFSRDEQYF	TGTGCCAGCAGCCCTTTCTCCAGGGACGAGCAGTACTTC	-	TRBV5-6	few	TRBJ2-7
CASSVLQGTEAFF	TGTGCCAGCAGCGTATTACAGGGGACTGAAGCTTTCTTT	TRBD1	TRBV9	few	TRBJ1-1
CASSLGSGGQLHEQFF	TGTGCCAGCAGCTTAGGAAGCGGGGGTCAACTGCATGAGCAGTTCTTC	TRBD2	TRBV7-9	-	TRBJ2-1
CASSYSVKTGGYGYTF	TGTGCCAGCAGTTACTCGGTGAAGACAGGGGGCTATGGCTACACCTTC	TRBD1	TRBV6-5	few	TRBJ1-2
CASVEQGHNYGCTF	TGTGCCAGCGTCGAACAGGGCCATAACTATGGCTGCACCTTC	-	TRBV6-2/TRBV6-3	-	TRBJ1-2
CASSSGVSGANVLTF	TGTGCCAGCAGCTCAGGGGTATCTGGGGCCAACGTCCTGACTTTC	-	TRBV6-1	-	TRBJ2-6
CASSYDNTAEQYF	TGTGCCAGCAGCTACGACAACACGGCGGAGCAGTACTTC	-	TRBV11-3	-	TRBJ2-7
CATSDLRDVNGYTF	TGTGCCACCAGTGATTTGCGGGATGTGAATGGCTACACCTTC	-	TRBV24-1	-	TRBJ1-2
CASSLRDRVTEAFF	TGTGCCAGCAGCTTAAGGGACAGGGTGACTGAAGCTTTCTTT	TRBD1	TRBV7-8	medium-sized	TRBJ1-1
CASSSVRAGGAYEQYF	TGTGCCAGCAGCTCGGTGAGGGCAGGGGGCGCCTACGAGCAGTACTTC	TRBD1	TRBV5-6	once	TRBJ2-7
CASSARGRDEQYF	TGTGCCAGCAGTGCGAGGGGACGGGACGAGCAGTACTTC	-	TRBV6-5	few	TRBJ2-7
CASSAGDSGNTIYF	TGTGCCAGCAGTGCAGGCGACTCTGGAAACACCATATATTTT	-	TRBV6-2/TRBV6-3	few	TRBJ1-3
CASSLKANNEQFF	TGTGCCAGCAGTTTGAAGGCAAACAATGAGCAGTTCTTC	-	TRBV12-3/TRBV12-4	many	TRBJ2-1
CSVTGGFEQFF	TGCAGCGTTACAGGGGGATTCGAGCAGTTCTTC	TRBD1	TRBV29-1	-	TRBJ2-1
CASSLSTGRGAEAFF	TGTGCCAGCAGCTTAAGCACAGGGCGGGGCGCTGAAGCTTTCTTT	-	TRBV7-2	medium-sized	TRBJ1-1
CASSQLGTRIGTDTQYF	TGCGCCAGCAGTCAGCTCGGGACGAGGATTGGGACAGATACGCAGTATTTT	-	TRBV5-1	-	TRBJ2-3
CASSEHKAFYGYTF	TGTGCCAGCAGTGAGCACAAGGCTTTCTATGGCTACACCTTC	-	TRBV6-1	few	TRBJ1-2
CASSPYITGAGELFF	TGTGCCAGCAGCCCCTACATTACAGGGGCCGGGGAGCTGTTTTTT	TRBD1	TRBV7-2	-	TRBJ2-2